The present entry profiles one TCR beta chain with its context. As yet, its antigen is unknown. The data derive from a study of cytomegalovirus exposure and HLA in healthy donors. Whole-study findings and limits: Further analysis, carried out later, found HLA-associated TCR beta chains more clonally expanded than equally common other chains. Later analysis demonstrated an association between a missense DCLRE1C variant and TCR beta V- and J-gene trimming. Later analysis suggested most CMV-associated TCR beta chains were HLA-restricted.

The PCR was carried out with 60 Vbeta primers and 13 Jbeta primers. TCRdb keeps only in-frame clones here, not all; method: immunoSEQ multiplex PCR. Of about 55,000 clones detected, roughly 80% appear once; the ten largest clones hold 1.6%. The CDR3 loop spans 20 amino acids. V was pared by 8 bases and J by 0 bases, with 19 bases of the junction left unmatched. Germline assignment: CDR1 GTSNPN and CDR2 SVGIG (reference sequence). This TCR derives from a man younger than 40 in good health and CMV-seronegative. This chain connects TRBV30 to TRBJ2-2, with 12 bases matching TRBD2. Source material: PBMCs. CDR3 residues: CARSQALTSGGPANTGELFF. Here the CDR3 DNA reads TGTGCCCGATCCCAGGCCCTAACTAGCGGGGGGCCTGCGAACACCGGGGAGCTGTTTTTT.